These 31 T cell receptor beta chains originate from one sample sequenced in a study of blood T cell repertoires in COVID-19. Clones were sequenced by immunoSEQ multiplex PCR, and TCRdb holds only the in-frame ones, with some missing. The sample carries over 100,000 clones, roughly 87% recorded once. Material for sequencing was peripheral blood. These receptor sequences come from a man between 50 and 59 years old with active COVID-19.

Here the CDR3 DNA reads TGTGCCAGCAGAGACAACAGGGTTGAGCAGTTCTTC. Its translation: CASRDNRVEQFF. The chain couples TRBV2 to TRBJ2-1, with D maybe TRBD1 (6 bases). CDR3 length: 12 residues. CDR1 is SNHLY and CDR2 is FYNNEI in the germline V gene. V gave up 6 bases and J gave up 9 bases, with 12 bases separating them. Full variable domain (remainder filled in from reference TRBV2 and TRBJ2-1): EPEVTQTPSHQVTQMGQEVILRCVPISNHLYFYWYRQILGQKVEFLVSFYNNEISEKSEIFDDQFSVERPDGSNFTLKIRSTKLEDSAMYFCASRDNRVEQFFGPGTRLTVL.

V and J are TRBV6-5 and TRBJ2-5, with D possibly being TRBD2 (6 bases). Trimming pared 2 bases from V and 0 bases from J, leaving 10 bases between. CDR1 is MNHEY and CDR2 is SVGAGI in the germline V gene. The CDR3 totals 15 residues. The CDR3: CASSYVGLNQETQYF. In DNA form, the CDR3 reads TGTGCCAGCAGTTACGTGGGACTTAACCAAGAGACCCAGTACTTC.

The V gene is TRBV7-2, the J gene TRBJ2-7, with 8 positions matching TRBD1. This CDR3 region has 15 residues. The trim removed 7 bases at V and 3 bases at J, leaving 11 bases unmatched. Germline V gene data show CDR1 as SGHTA and CDR2 as FQGNSA. The DNA of the CDR3 is TGTGCCAGCACTGGGGGCTGGACAGGGCACTACGAGCAGTACTTC. Translating it yields CASTGGWTGHYEQYF.

The rearrangement joins TRBV18 to TRBJ2-2; possibly TRBD2 for D (5 bases). The CDR3 is 14 residues long. Germline-derived CDR1 and CDR2 are KGHSH and LQKENI. With 4 bases removed from V and 6 bases from J, the gap between germline ends came to 12 bases. CDR3 DNA sequence: TGTGCCAGCTCACACTCCACTAGTTCCGGGGAGCTGTTTTTT. This sequence encodes CASSHSTSSGELFF.

The rearrangement links TRBV6-5 to TRBJ1-5; 9 nucleotides agree with TRBD1. Germline V CDR1 and CDR2: MNHEY, SVGAGI. V dropped 0 bases and J dropped 5; count of bases not matched to a gene: 2. The CDR3 is 15 residues long. CDR3 amino acids: CASSYSWTGDQPQHF. The CDR3, as DNA: TGTGCCAGCAGTTACTCGTGGACAGGGGATCAGCCCCAGCATTTT.

This rearrangement joins TRBV6-1 to TRBJ1-6; tentative D call: TRBD1 (6 bases). Looked up from germline, CDR1 is MNHNS and CDR2 is SASEGT. The CDR3 consists of 16 residues. Between the trimmed V and J ends, which lost 3 bases and 10 bases, there was a span of 19 bases. The CDR3 DNA reads TGTGCCAGCAGTGACACCCGGACAGCCACTACCTCACCCCTCCACTTT. Translation: CASSDTRTATTSPLHF.

This clone came up a few times. The rearrangement joins TRBV5-4 to TRBJ1-4, with a possible D match to TRBD1 (6 bases). This CDR3 is built from 16 residues. Trimming left V 3 bases short and J 4 bases short, with 16 bases between. The germline V gene has CDR1 SGHNT and CDR2 YYREEE (reference sequence). In DNA, the CDR3 is TGTGCCAGCAGCTCCTTCTCCCTACAGGGTAATGAAAAACTGTTTTTT. Translated, it gives CASSSFSLQGNEKLFF.

The rearrangement joins TRBV19 to TRBJ1-2, with 9 bases matching TRBD1. The CDR3 has 17 amino acids. Per the germline V gene, CDR1 is LNHDA and CDR2 is SQIVND (reference sequence). V dropped 5 bases and J dropped 0; count of bases not matched to a gene: 10. The CDR3 nucleotides are TGTGCCAGTAGTGAGGGGGACAGGGTCCCCTCTAACTATGGCTACACCTTC. This gives the protein CASSEGDRVPSNYGYTF.

The V gene is TRBV27, the J gene TRBJ1-1, with 10 bases lining up with TRBD1. Trimming took 3 bases from V and 4 from J; bases not matched to a gene: 8. CDR1 and CDR2 (germline): MNHEY, SMNVEV (reference sequence). This CDR3 has 16 amino acids. CDR3 in DNA: TGTGCCAGCAGTTTCGGGGACAGGGGAAGGGTCACTGAAGCTTTCTTT. Its translation: CASSFGDRGRVTEAFF.

As concerns this clone: One end of the junction does not line up with germline, which may come from a read error. V is TRBV7-7 and J is TRBJ2-1, with 9 bases identical to TRBD1. Per the germline V gene, CDR1 is SSHAT and CDR2 is FNYEAQ (reference sequence). The CDR3 covers 16 residues. DNA of the CDR3: TGTGCTAGCAGCCCCGGGACAGGGCTCTCCTACAATGAGCAGTTCTTC. Its protein product is CASSPGTGLSYNEQFF.

The rearrangement uses TRBV7-9 and TRBJ2-3; 11 bases agree with TRBD2. This CDR3 has 15 amino acids. The V segment lost 3 bases and the J segment 4 bases; nucleotides outside the gene matches: 3. Germline V gene data show CDR1 as SEHNR and CDR2 as FQNEAQ (reference sequence). Written as DNA, the CDR3 is TGTGCCAGCAGCTTTAGACTAGCGGGGCCAGATACGCAGTATTTT. It codes for CASSFRLAGPDTQYF.

The chain has TRBV14 and TRBJ1-1; a possible D gene is TRBD1 (5 bases). The CDR3 totals 13 residues. Germline assignment: CDR1 SGHDN and CDR2 FVKESK. The V end was cut by 0 bases, the J end by 5 bases, with 7 bases between. CDR3 amino acids: CASSQEEGTEAFF. In DNA form, the CDR3 reads TGTGCCAGCAGCCAAGAGGAGGGGACTGAAGCTTTCTTT.

This rearrangement joins TRBV3-1 (or the pseudogene TRBV3-2) to TRBJ1-1, with D perhaps matching TRBD1 (6 bases). Germline CDR1 reads LGHDT; CDR2 reads YNNKEL (reference sequence). Trimming took 4 bases from V and 6 from J, leaving 15 bases between them. The CDR3 is 14 residues long. This CDR3 is CASSPQGFFPEAFF. CDR3 DNA sequence: TGTGCCAGCAGCCCGCAGGGGTTTTTCCCTGAAGCTTTCTTT.

The rearrangement links TRBV7-9 to TRBJ2-7; 8 bases map to TRBD1. Trimming cost V 2 bases and J 5 bases; bases outside gene matches: 2. Germline assignment: CDR1 SEHNR and CDR2 FQNEAQ (reference sequence). The CDR3 contains 13 residues. The CDR3 nucleotides are TGTGCCAGCAGCTTATCAGGGGGCGACGAGCAGTACTTC. Translation: CASSLSGGDEQYF.

This clone has a single count. This chain joins TRBV5-1 and TRBJ2-3, with a weak D call TRBD1 (5 bases). This CDR3 contains 15 residues. The germline V gene encodes CDR1 SGHRS and CDR2 YFSETQ. V lost 3 bases and J lost 4, with 15 bases in between. Written as DNA, the CDR3 is TGCGCCAGCAGCTCCGCAGGGCTCGAGTCAGATACGCAGTATTTT. Protein: CASSSAGLESDTQYF.

V gene TRBV7-3 combines with J gene TRBJ2-3; D remains unclear. The CDR3 runs 12 residues. Germline-derived CDR1 and CDR2 are SGHTA and FQGTGA. V gave up 5 bases and J gave up 6 bases, with 9 bases separating them. This chain's CDR3 is CASSITGDTQYF. The CDR3 bases are TGTGCCAGCAGCATCACCGGGGATACGCAGTATTTT.

J is TRBJ1-2 and V is TRBV7-2; 8 bases align to TRBD1. The junction had 8 bases not matched to a gene; V was cut back by 4 bases and J by 10 bases. This CDR3 is 13 amino acids long. CDR1 is SGHTA, CDR2 FQGNSA, per germline. CDR3 loop: CASSSRTGSDYTF. For the CDR3, the DNA is TGTGCCAGCAGCTCCCGGACAGGGAGTGACTACACCTTC.

The V call is TRBV19, the J call TRBJ1-2; 10 nucleotides agree with TRBD1. CDR1 is LNHDA, CDR2 SQIVND, per germline (reference sequence). Trimming took 8 bases from V and 7 from J; bases not matched to a gene: 4. The CDR3 totals 12 residues. CDR3 residues: CASRDRGLGYTF. The CDR3 DNA is TGTGCCAGTCGGGACAGGGGTCTTGGCTACACCTTC.

This chain joins TRBV5-6 and TRBJ1-4; 12 bases match TRBD1. The CDR3 covers 18 residues. V trimming: 2 bases; J trimming: 0 bases; junction bases outside the gene matches: 5. Germline loops: CDR1 SGHDT, CDR2 YYEEEE. The CDR3 sequence: CASSFGTGGFATNEKLFF. The CDR3 nucleotides read TGTGCCAGCAGCTTCGGGACAGGGGGCTTTGCAACTAATGAAAAACTGTTTTTT.

This chain links TRBV5-1 with TRBJ2-1, with D possibly TRBD2 on 6 matching bases. V lost 2 bases and J 6 bases, leaving 15 bases between the germline ends. Germline V gene data show CDR1 as SGHRS and CDR2 as YFSETQ. This CDR3 is 15 amino acids long. This CDR3 reads CASSFAGLSTNEQFF. The CDR3 DNA follows: TGCGCCAGCAGCTTTGCGGGGTTGTCCACCAATGAGCAGTTCTTC. Together with reference TRBV5-1 and TRBJ2-1, the CDR3 gives the full variable domain: KAGVTQTPRYLIKTRGQQVTLSCSPISGHRSVSWYQQTPGQGLQFLFEYFSETQRNKGNFPGRFSGRQFSNSRSEMNVSTLELGDSALYLCASSFAGLSTNEQFFGPGTRLTVL.

In DNA form, the CDR3 reads TGTGCCAGCAGTGACCGGACAGGGCGGACTGAAGCTTTCTTT. Its protein is CASSDRTGRTEAFF. J is TRBJ1-1 and V is TRBV6-1; 8 bases are a match to TRBD1. The V gene's germline CDR1 is MNHNS and CDR2 SASEGT. After removal of 3 bases from V and 5 bases from J, the junction contained 5 bases not matched to a gene. This CDR3 spans 14 amino acids.

This sequence joins TRBV6-2 or TRBV6-3 and TRBJ2-3, with 9 nucleotides matching TRBD2. The CDR3 extends over 16 amino acids. Looked up from germline, CDR1 is MNHEY and CDR2 is SVGEGT. With 1 base clipped from V and 0 bases from J, the junction kept 2 bases outside the gene matches. As DNA, the CDR3 is TGTGCCAGCAGTTACTTAGCGGGGGCTAGCACAGATACGCAGTATTTT. It translates to CASSYLAGASTDTQYF.

The J gene is TRBJ1-2, the V gene TRBV5-1; 7 bases line up with TRBD1. The CDR3 has 14 residues. The V gene end was trimmed by 9 bases and the J gene end by 6 bases; junction bases not matched to a gene: 14. Per the germline V gene, CDR1 is SGHRS and CDR2 is YFSETQ. The CDR3 DNA reads TGCGCCACCGCCAGGGACAGTCTGAGCGATGGCTACACCTTC. It codes for CATARDSLSDGYTF.

This clone came up a few times. The CDR3 reads CASSEELTGWNGYTF. The CDR3 DNA reads TGTGCCAGCAGTGAAGAGTTGACAGGGTGGAATGGCTACACCTTC. The V and J genes are TRBV2 and TRBJ1-2; 7 bases line up with TRBD1. The ends lost 1 base at V and 6 bases at J; junction bases unmatched: 8. The CDR3 is 15 residues long. Germline V gene lookup returns CDR1 SNHLY and CDR2 FYNNEI.

This clone was counted a single time. The chain combines TRBV7-9 with TRBJ2-1; 10 positions match TRBD2. Germline V gene lookup returns CDR1 SEHNR and CDR2 FQNEAQ (reference sequence). The J segment lost 4 bases and the V segment lost 4 bases, leaving 4 bases of the junction unmatched. This CDR3 is built from 15 residues. The DNA of the CDR3 is TGTGCCAGCAGCTCCAGCGGGGGGGCATACAATGAGCAGTTCTTC. Its protein product is CASSSSGGAYNEQFF.

The chain uses TRBV27 and TRBJ1-5; D is unresolved. The V and J ends lost 6 bases and 4 bases respectively, with 19 bases between them. Per germline, CDR1 MNHEY and CDR2 SMNVEV (reference sequence). This CDR3 contains 16 residues. This chain's CDR3 is CASRPTGGGRNQPQHF. The CDR3 DNA is TGTGCCAGCAGACCCACGGGAGGTGGACGAAATCAGCCCCAGCATTTT.

Written as DNA, the CDR3 is TGTGCCAGCAGCTTAATCGCGGGGGACAATGAGCAGTTCTTC. Protein product: CASSLIAGDNEQFF. The chain links TRBV5-6 to TRBJ2-1, with 7 bases matching TRBD2. CDR3 length equals 14 residues. V gave up 2 bases and J gave up 5 bases; unmatched junction bases: 4. Germline V gene sequence: CDR1 SGHDT, CDR2 YYEEEE.

The V call is TRBV6-5, the J call TRBJ2-1; 7 positions agree with TRBD2. The trim removed 6 bases at V and 7 bases at J, leaving 6 bases unmatched. The CDR3 is made up of 13 amino acids. Germline CDR1 is MNHEY and CDR2 is SVGAGI. The CDR3 nucleotides read TGTGCCAGCAGCTCTGGACTAGTGAATGAGCAGTTCTTC. Protein product: CASSSGLVNEQFF.

The chain has TRBV7-9 and TRBJ2-5; 9 bases align to TRBD2. In germline, CDR1 is SEHNR, CDR2 FQNEAQ (reference sequence). This CDR3 has 15 amino acids. The V segment lost 1 base and the J segment 1 base; nucleotides outside the gene matches: 1. DNA of the CDR3: TGTGCCAGCAGCTTAGGAGCGGGGGGCCAAGAGACCCAGTACTTC. Translation gives CASSLGAGGQETQYF.

The chain uses TRBV27 and TRBJ1-4; the D gene is possibly TRBD1 (5 bases). The germline CDR1 and CDR2 sequences are MNHEY and SMNVEV (reference sequence). CDR3 length: 16 residues. V was shortened by 0 bases and J by 2 bases, with 10 bases between the two germline ends. The CDR3: CASSLSRTLTNEKLFF. The CDR3 coding sequence is TGTGCCAGCAGTTTATCACGGACACTTACTAATGAAAAACTGTTTTTT.

The chain carries TRBV27 and TRBJ1-1, with TRBD1 as a possible D gene (6 bases). Trimming shortened V by 5 bases and J by 1 base, and 11 bases separated the two germline ends. The CDR3 length is 14 residues. Germline CDR1 MNHEY, CDR2 SMNVEV (reference sequence). DNA of the CDR3: TGTGCCAGCAGTGAGGGAGGGGGGAACACTGAAGCTTTCTTT. This gives the protein CASSEGGGNTEAFF.